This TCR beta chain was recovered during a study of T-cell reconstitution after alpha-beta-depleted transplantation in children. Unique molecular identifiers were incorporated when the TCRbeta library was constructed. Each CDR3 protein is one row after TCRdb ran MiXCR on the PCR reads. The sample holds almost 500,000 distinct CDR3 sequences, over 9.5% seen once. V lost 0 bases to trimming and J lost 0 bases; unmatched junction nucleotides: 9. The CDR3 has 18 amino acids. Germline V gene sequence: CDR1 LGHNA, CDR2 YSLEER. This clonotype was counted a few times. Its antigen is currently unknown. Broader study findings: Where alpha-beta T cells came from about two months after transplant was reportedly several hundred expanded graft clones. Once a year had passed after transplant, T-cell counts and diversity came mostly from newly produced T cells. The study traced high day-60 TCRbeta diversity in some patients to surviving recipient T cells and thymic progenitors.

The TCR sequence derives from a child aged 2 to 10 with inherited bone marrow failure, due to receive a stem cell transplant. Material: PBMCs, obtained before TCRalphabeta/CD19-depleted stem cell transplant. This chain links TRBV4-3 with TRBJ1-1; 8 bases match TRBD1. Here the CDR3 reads CASSQDTRDRSMNTEAFF. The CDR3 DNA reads TGCGCCAGCAGCCAAGATACCCGGGACAGGAGCATGAACACTGAAGCTTTCTTT.